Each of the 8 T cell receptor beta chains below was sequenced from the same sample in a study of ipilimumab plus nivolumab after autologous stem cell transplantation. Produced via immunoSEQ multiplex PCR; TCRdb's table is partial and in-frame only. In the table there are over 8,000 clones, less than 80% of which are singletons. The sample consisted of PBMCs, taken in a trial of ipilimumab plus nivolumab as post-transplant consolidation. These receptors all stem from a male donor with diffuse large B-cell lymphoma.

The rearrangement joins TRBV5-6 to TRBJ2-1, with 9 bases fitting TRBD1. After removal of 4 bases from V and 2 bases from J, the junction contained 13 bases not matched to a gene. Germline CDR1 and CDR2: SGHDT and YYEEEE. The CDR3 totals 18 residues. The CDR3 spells CASSKGSGDRVAYNEQFF. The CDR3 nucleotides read TGTGCCAGCAGCAAAGGATCCGGGGACAGGGTGGCCTACAATGAGCAGTTCTTC.

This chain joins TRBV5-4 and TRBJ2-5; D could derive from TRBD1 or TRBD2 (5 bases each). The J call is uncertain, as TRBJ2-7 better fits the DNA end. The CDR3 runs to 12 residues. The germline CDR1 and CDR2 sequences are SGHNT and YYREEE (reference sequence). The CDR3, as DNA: TGTGCCAGCAGCTGGGGGAACTACGAGCAGTACTTC. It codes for CASSWGNYEQYF.

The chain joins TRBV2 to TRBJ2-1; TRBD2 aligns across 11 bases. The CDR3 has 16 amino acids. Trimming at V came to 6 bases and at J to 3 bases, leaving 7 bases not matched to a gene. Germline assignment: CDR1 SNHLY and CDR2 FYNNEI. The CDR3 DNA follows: TGTGCCAGCAGGATGCTAGCGGGGGGAAACTACAATGAGCAGTTCTTC. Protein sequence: CASRMLAGGNYNEQFF.

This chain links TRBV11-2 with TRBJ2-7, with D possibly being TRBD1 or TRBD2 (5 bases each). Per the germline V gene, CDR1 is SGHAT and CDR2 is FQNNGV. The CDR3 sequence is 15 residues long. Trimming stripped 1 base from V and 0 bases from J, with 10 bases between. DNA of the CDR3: TGTGCCAGCAGCTTAGGGGGGACGATCTCCTACGAGCAGTACTTC. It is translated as CASSLGGTISYEQYF.

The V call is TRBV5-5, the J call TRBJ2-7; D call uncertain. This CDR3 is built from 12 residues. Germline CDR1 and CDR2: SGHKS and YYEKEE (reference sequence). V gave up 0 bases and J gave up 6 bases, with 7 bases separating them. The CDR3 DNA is TGTGCCAGCAGCTTGGCCGGGCTCGAGCAGTACTTC. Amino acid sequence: CASSLAGLEQYF. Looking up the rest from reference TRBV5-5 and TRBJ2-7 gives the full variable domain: DAGVTQSPTHLIKTRGQQVTLRCSPISGHKSVSWYQQVLGQGPQFIFQYYEKEERGRGNFPDRFSARQFPNYSSELNVNALLLGDSALYLCASSLAGLEQYFGPGTRLTVT.

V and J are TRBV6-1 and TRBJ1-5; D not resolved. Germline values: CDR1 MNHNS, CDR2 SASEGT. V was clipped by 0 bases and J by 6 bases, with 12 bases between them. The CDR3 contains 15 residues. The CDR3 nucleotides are TGTGCCAGCAGTGAAGCCCCCTCAGGCGGTCAGCCCCAGCATTTT. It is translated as CASSEAPSGGQPQHF.

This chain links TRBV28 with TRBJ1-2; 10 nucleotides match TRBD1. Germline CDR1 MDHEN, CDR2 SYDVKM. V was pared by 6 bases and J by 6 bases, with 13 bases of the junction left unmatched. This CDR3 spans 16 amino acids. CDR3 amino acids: CASRTPGQGSYNGYTF. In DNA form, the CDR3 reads TGTGCCAGCAGAACACCGGGACAGGGGTCGTATAATGGCTACACCTTC.

In nucleotides, the CDR3 is TGTGCCAGCAGCCACAGCGGGGGGGCCGGGGATACGCAGTATTTT. This codes for CASSHSGGAGDTQYF. The chain employs TRBV14 and TRBJ2-3; TRBD2 matches 10 bases. The germline V gene has CDR1 SGHDN and CDR2 FVKESK. This CDR3 is built from 15 residues. V lost 3 bases to trimming and J lost 6 bases; unmatched junction nucleotides: 6.